Included here is one T cell receptor (beta chain) sequence, with context. This entry belongs to a study of blood T cell repertoires in COVID-19. The data were produced by immunoSEQ multiplex PCR, yet TCRdb's version contains in-frame clones alone and is incomplete. The profile covers 65,000 to 85,000 clones, with 75% to 90% appearing a single time and roughly 2.3% taken by the ten largest. From germline, CDR1 is LNHNV and CDR2 YYDKDF (reference sequence). Trimming took 0 bases from V and 5 from J, leaving 8 bases between them. The CDR3 contains 14 residues. The clonotype comes from a human donor in a cohort sampled during active COVID-19. The chain couples TRBV15 to TRBJ1-5; D is unclear. The sequencing sample was made of peripheral blood. Written as DNA, the CDR3 is TGTGCCACCAGCAGAGATCGGCGGGATCAGCCCCAGCATTTT. Its protein is CATSRDRRDQPQHF.